The rows below give T cell receptor beta chains drawn from one sample of a study of identical twins. TCRdb re-called the 5' RACE reads with MiXCR, one entry per CDR3 protein. The sample holds about 730,000 distinct CDR3 sequences, around 20% seen once. The same sample was also used in a study of T cells expressing NK-cell markers.

What was sequenced was PBMCs. These receptors all come from a woman aged 18-30 years in good health. CDR3s include the opening cysteine and the closing phenylalanine or tryptophan. The order of the fields is V gene, J gene, D gene, clone size, CDR3 protein, CDR3 DNA. A D gene is named only where the DNA matches it firmly. Some rows mark clone size as missing; the rest say once, few, many or name a class of expanded clone.

TRBV5-1	TRBJ2-7	NA	many	CASSLSRPRNEQYF	TGCGCCAGCAGCTTGTCGCGGCCCAGGAACGAGCAGTACTTC
TRBV12-3/TRBV12-4	TRBJ1-6	NA	NA	CASSLSGVKRSPLHF	TGTGCCAGCAGTTTATCCGGAGTGAAGCGTTCACCCCTCCACTTT
TRBV20-1	TRBJ2-7	NA	few	CSARDRRGLGEQYF	TGCAGTGCTAGAGATCGCCGGGGCTTGGGCGAGCAGTACTTC
TRBV20-1	TRBJ2-5	NA	few	CSAEQTAKTQYF	TGCAGTGCCGAGCAAACAGCGAAGACCCAGTACTTC
TRBV20-1	TRBJ2-3	TRBD1	NA	CSARGQGADTQYF	TGCAGTGCTAGGGGACAGGGGGCAGATACGCAGTATTTT
TRBV5-1	TRBJ2-7	TRBD2	few	CASSAGGVHLEQYF	TGCGCCAGCAGCGCTGGGGGGGTCCACCTCGAGCAGTACTTC
TRBV7-7	TRBJ2-2	NA	NA	CASASSTGELFF	TGTGCCAGCGCCAGTAGCACCGGGGAGCTGTTTTTT
TRBV12-3/TRBV12-4	TRBJ2-1	NA	NA	CASSFDRLLYNEQFF	TGTGCCAGCAGTTTTGACAGGTTGCTCTACAATGAGCAGTTCTTC
TRBV6-2/TRBV6-3	TRBJ2-1	NA	few	CASSRRSAYYNEQFF	TGTGCCAGCAGCCGCCGGTCAGCGTACTACAATGAGCAGTTCTTC
TRBV5-1	TRBJ2-7	NA	few	CASSLRVDYEQYF	TGCGCCAGCAGCCTCCGGGTCGATTACGAGCAGTACTTC
TRBV7-3	TRBJ2-1	TRBD2	few	CASSFLGSGGSGNEQFF	TGTGCCAGCAGCTTTTTGGGTAGCGGGGGGTCGGGCAATGAGCAGTTCTTC
TRBV29-1	TRBJ1-2	NA	few	CSVEDLGNYGYTF	TGCAGCGTTGAAGATTTGGGTAACTATGGCTACACCTTC
TRBV5-1	TRBJ2-1	TRBD2	NA	CASSAGGIKNEQFF	TGCGCCAGCAGCGCGGGGGGGATAAAGAATGAGCAGTTCTTC
TRBV5-1	TRBJ2-3	NA	NA	CASSLAVGGTSTDTQYF	TGCGCCAGCAGCTTGGCTGTCGGGGGCACTAGCACAGATACGCAGTATTTT
TRBV20-1	TRBJ2-7	TRBD1	NA	CSARDPGQGAGYEQYF	TGCAGTGCTAGAGACCCGGGGCAGGGGGCGGGCTACGAGCAGTACTTC
TRBV30	TRBJ1-1	NA	NA	CAWSQGDFGTEAFF	TGTGCCTGGAGTCAGGGTGATTTCGGCACTGAAGCTTTCTTT
TRBV12-3/TRBV12-4	TRBJ2-7	NA	NA	CASNTDRSSYEQYF	TGTGCCAGCAACACCGACAGGAGCTCCTACGAGCAGTACTTC
TRBV20-1	TRBJ2-1	NA	once	CSANLRGNEQFF	TGCAGTGCTAACCTCCGTGGCAATGAGCAGTTCTTC
TRBV6-1	TRBJ1-4	NA	NA	CASSRAQGHGEKLFF	TGTGCCAGCTCCCGGGCCCAGGGGCATGGTGAAAAACTGTTTTTT
TRBV7-8	TRBJ2-2	NA	NA	CASSLWVGTGELFF	TGTGCCAGCAGCTTATGGGTGGGAACCGGGGAGCTGTTTTTT
TRBV20-1	TRBJ2-5	NA	many	CSASGEKETQYF	TGCAGTGCTAGCGGGGAAAAAGAGACCCAGTACTTC
TRBV29-1	TRBJ2-3	NA	many	CSVREFTDTQYF	TGCAGCGTCCGGGAGTTCACAGATACGCAGTATTTT
TRBV20-1	TRBJ2-1	TRBD2	few	CSAMTSGEGFF	TGCAGTGCTATGACTAGCGGGGAGGGGTTCTTC
TRBV9	TRBJ2-1	NA	few	CASSVLRGSTYNEQFF	TGTGCCAGCAGCGTACTTCGGGGGAGCACCTACAATGAGCAGTTCTTC
TRBV5-1	TRBJ1-2	NA	few	CASSLEPRTNYGYTF	TGCGCCAGCAGCTTGGAACCCAGGACCAACTATGGCTACACCTTC
TRBV20-1	TRBJ1-4	NA	NA	CSATPSRVIGKLFF	TGCAGTGCTACACCGTCCAGGGTGATCGGAAAACTGTTTTTT
TRBV27	TRBJ2-7	TRBD2	NA	CASSRTAGAYEQYF	TGTGCCAGCAGCCGGACGGCGGGAGCCTACGAGCAGTACTTC
TRBV6-1	TRBJ2-4	NA	few	CASTAFGGQDGKNIQYF	TGTGCCAGCACTGCCTTTGGTGGGCAGGATGGCAAAAACATTCAGTACTTC
TRBV19	TRBJ2-1	TRBD1	NA	CASSAGTGSDEQFF	TGTGCCAGTAGTGCCGGGACAGGGTCCGATGAGCAGTTCTTC
TRBV7-9	TRBJ1-6	NA	NA	CASREGRSPLHF	TGTGCCAGCAGAGAAGGGCGTTCACCCCTCCACTTT
TRBV7-2	TRBJ2-7	NA	few	CASSLVAMSSYEQYF	TGTGCCAGCAGCTTAGTGGCCATGAGCTCCTACGAGCAGTACTTC
TRBV6-2/TRBV6-3	TRBJ2-1	NA	few	CASSQEAYNEQFF	TGTGCCAGCAGCCAGGAGGCCTACAATGAGCAGTTCTTC
TRBV27	TRBJ2-3	NA	many	CASSYKGRGTDTQYF	TGTGCCAGCAGCTACAAGGGTAGGGGCACAGATACGCAGTATTTT
TRBV12-3/TRBV12-4	TRBJ2-1	NA	many	CASSPWGNEQFF	TGTGCCAGCAGTCCCTGGGGCAATGAGCAGTTCTTC
TRBV10-3	TRBJ2-1	NA	many	CAISDRGSDFNEQFF	TGTGCCATCAGTGATCGCGGTTCGGACTTCAATGAGCAGTTCTTC
TRBV12-3/TRBV12-4	TRBJ2-4	TRBD2	NA	CASSSSGLAYF	TGTGCCAGCAGTTCCTCGGGACTAGCGTACTTC
TRBV12-3/TRBV12-4	TRBJ2-2	NA	few	CASSLIGGELFF	TGTGCCAGCAGTCTAATCGGCGGGGAGCTGTTTTTT
TRBV7-2	TRBJ1-1	TRBD1	few	CASSPGTVPEAFF	TGTGCCAGCAGCCCAGGGACAGTACCTGAAGCTTTCTTT
TRBV30	TRBJ2-5	TRBD2	few	CAWTPGLAGAETQYF	TGTGCCTGGACACCGGGACTAGCGGGAGCTGAGACCCAGTACTTC
TRBV6-1	TRBJ2-1	NA	few	CASSRSGSGAYNEQFF	TGTGCCAGCAGCCGCTCTGGCTCTGGTGCCTACAATGAGCAGTTCTTC
TRBV12-3/TRBV12-4	TRBJ2-7	NA	NA	CASSFGGFENYEQYF	TGTGCCAGCAGTTTTGGGGGGTTTGAGAACTACGAGCAGTACTTC
TRBV11-2	TRBJ2-3	NA	NA	CASARGADTQYF	TGTGCCAGCGCCCGAGGGGCAGATACGCAGTATTTT